The present entry profiles one T cell receptor beta chain with its context. As yet, its antigen is unknown. The data were taken from a study of cytomegalovirus exposure and HLA in healthy donors. Study in general: T cells numbering around 190 million yielded some 120 million unique TCR beta sequences in an earlier analysis.

The PCR was carried out with 60 Vbeta primers and 13 Jbeta primers. TCRdb keeps only in-frame clones here, not all; method: immunoSEQ multiplex PCR. The table has about 130,000 clones, approximately 85% seen once; the top ten hold about 11%. V was trimmed by 6 bases and J by 4 bases, leaving 12 bases between them. The V gene's germline CDR1 is MDHEN and CDR2 SYDVKM. The CDR3 is 14 amino acids. Study conclusions and caveats: Apparent HLA restriction characterized most CMV-associated TCR beta chains in a later analysis.

The receptor comes from a male donor in good health and CMV-seropositive. Sequencing input: PBMCs. V and J are TRBV28 and TRBJ1-4; the D is unclear. The CDR3 protein is CASSPAQINEKLFF. For the CDR3, the DNA is TGTGCCAGCAGCCCCGCACAGATTAATGAAAAACTGTTTTTT.